The entry that follows covers one T cell receptor beta chain sequence. This sample was included in a study of blood T cell repertoires in COVID-19. Study context: Researchers got acute and convalescent COVID-19 samples from the United States, Italy and Spain.

V was shortened by 5 bases and J by 2 bases, with 22 bases between the two germline ends. This CDR3 is built from 17 residues. CDR1 and CDR2 from the germline V gene are MDHEN and SYDVKM. Generated by immunoSEQ multiplex PCR, the TCRdb table keeps only in-frame clones and is missing some. The sample carries around 70,000 clones, under 95% recorded once. This receptor was identified in a man in his fifties with acute or convalescent COVID-19. The specimen was peripheral blood. The genes are TRBV28 and TRBJ2-7; D is unresolved. The CDR3 loop is CASSHGPPPRPPYEQYF. As DNA, the CDR3 is TGTGCCAGCAGTCACGGCCCCCCCCCGCGGCCACCCTACGAGCAGTACTTC. The full variable domain, with the rest looked up from reference TRBV28 and TRBJ2-7, is DVKVTQSSRYLVKRTGEKVFLECVQDMDHENMFWYRQDPGLGLRLIYFSYDVKMKEKGDIPEGYSVSREKKERFSLILESASTNQTSMYLCASSHGPPPRPPYEQYFGPGTRLTVT.